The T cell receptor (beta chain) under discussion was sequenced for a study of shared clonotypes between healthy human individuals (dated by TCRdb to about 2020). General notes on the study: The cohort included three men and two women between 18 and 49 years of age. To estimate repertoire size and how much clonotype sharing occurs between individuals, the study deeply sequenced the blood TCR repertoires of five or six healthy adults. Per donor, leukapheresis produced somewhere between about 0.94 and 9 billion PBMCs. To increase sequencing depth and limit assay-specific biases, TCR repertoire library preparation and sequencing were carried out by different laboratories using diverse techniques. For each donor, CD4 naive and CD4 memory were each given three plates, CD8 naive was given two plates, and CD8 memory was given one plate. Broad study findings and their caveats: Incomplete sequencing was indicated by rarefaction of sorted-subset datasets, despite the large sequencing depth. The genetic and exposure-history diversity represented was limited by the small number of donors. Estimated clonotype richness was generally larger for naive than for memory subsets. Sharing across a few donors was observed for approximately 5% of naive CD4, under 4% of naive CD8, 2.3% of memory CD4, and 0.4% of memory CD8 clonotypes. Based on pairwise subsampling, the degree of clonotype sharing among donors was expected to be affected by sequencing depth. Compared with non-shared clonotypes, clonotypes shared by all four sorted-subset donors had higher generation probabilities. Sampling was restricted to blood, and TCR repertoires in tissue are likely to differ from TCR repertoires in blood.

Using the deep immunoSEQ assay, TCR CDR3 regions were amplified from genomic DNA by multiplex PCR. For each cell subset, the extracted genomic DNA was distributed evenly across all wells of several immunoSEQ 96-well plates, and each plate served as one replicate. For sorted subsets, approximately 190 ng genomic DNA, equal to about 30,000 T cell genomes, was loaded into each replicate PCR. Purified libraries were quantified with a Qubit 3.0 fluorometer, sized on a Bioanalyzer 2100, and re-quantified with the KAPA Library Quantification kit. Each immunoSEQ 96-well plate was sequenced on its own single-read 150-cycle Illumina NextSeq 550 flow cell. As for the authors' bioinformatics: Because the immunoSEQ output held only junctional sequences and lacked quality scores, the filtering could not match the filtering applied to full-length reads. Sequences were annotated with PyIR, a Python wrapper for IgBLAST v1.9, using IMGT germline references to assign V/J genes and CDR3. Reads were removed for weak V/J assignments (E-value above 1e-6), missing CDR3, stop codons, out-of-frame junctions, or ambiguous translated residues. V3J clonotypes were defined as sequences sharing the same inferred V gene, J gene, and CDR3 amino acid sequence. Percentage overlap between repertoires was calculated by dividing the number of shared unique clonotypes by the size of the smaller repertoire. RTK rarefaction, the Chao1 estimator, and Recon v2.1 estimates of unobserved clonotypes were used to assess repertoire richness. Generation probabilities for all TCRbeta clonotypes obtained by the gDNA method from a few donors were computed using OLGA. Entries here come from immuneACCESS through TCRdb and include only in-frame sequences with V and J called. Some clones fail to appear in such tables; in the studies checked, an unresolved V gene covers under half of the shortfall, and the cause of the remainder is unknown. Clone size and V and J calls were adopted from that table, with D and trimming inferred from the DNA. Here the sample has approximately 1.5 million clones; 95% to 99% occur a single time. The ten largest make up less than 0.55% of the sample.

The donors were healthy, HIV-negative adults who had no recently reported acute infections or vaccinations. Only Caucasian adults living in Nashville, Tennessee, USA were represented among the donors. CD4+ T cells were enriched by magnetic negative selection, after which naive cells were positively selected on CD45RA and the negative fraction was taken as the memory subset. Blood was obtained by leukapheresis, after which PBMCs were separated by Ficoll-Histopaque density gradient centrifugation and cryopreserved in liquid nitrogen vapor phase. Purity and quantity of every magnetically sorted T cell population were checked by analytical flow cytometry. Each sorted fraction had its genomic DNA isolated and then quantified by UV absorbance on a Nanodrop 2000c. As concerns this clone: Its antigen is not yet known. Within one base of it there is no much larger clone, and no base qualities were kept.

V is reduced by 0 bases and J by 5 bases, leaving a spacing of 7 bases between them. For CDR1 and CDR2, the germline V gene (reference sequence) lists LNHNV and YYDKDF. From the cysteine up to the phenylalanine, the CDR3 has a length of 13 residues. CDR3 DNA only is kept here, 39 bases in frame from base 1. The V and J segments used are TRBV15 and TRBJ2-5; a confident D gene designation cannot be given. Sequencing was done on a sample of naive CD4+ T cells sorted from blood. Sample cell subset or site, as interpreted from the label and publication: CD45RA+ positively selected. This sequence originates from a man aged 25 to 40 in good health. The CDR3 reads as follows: CATSRDLWETQYF. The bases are TGTGCCACCAGCAGAGATCTTTGGGAGACCCAGTACTTC.